This T cell receptor beta chain was recovered during a study of blood T cell repertoires in COVID-19. Method: immunoSEQ multiplex PCR; TCRdb's copy keeps in-frame clones and lacks some. Seen here are tens of thousands of clones, approximately 80% observed once, and the top ten hold around 7%. With 3 bases clipped from V and 7 bases from J, the junction kept 9 bases outside the gene matches. The germline V gene has CDR1 LNHDA and CDR2 SQIVND (reference sequence). The CDR3 consists of 15 residues. This chain links TRBV19 with TRBJ2-1; 7 bases are shared with TRBD2. The TCR sequence derives from a man aged 65 to 85 with acute or convalescent COVID-19. Sample: peripheral blood. The CDR3 is CASSMASGILNEQFF. In DNA, the CDR3 is TGTGCCAGTAGTATGGCTAGCGGAATCCTAAATGAGCAGTTCTTC.